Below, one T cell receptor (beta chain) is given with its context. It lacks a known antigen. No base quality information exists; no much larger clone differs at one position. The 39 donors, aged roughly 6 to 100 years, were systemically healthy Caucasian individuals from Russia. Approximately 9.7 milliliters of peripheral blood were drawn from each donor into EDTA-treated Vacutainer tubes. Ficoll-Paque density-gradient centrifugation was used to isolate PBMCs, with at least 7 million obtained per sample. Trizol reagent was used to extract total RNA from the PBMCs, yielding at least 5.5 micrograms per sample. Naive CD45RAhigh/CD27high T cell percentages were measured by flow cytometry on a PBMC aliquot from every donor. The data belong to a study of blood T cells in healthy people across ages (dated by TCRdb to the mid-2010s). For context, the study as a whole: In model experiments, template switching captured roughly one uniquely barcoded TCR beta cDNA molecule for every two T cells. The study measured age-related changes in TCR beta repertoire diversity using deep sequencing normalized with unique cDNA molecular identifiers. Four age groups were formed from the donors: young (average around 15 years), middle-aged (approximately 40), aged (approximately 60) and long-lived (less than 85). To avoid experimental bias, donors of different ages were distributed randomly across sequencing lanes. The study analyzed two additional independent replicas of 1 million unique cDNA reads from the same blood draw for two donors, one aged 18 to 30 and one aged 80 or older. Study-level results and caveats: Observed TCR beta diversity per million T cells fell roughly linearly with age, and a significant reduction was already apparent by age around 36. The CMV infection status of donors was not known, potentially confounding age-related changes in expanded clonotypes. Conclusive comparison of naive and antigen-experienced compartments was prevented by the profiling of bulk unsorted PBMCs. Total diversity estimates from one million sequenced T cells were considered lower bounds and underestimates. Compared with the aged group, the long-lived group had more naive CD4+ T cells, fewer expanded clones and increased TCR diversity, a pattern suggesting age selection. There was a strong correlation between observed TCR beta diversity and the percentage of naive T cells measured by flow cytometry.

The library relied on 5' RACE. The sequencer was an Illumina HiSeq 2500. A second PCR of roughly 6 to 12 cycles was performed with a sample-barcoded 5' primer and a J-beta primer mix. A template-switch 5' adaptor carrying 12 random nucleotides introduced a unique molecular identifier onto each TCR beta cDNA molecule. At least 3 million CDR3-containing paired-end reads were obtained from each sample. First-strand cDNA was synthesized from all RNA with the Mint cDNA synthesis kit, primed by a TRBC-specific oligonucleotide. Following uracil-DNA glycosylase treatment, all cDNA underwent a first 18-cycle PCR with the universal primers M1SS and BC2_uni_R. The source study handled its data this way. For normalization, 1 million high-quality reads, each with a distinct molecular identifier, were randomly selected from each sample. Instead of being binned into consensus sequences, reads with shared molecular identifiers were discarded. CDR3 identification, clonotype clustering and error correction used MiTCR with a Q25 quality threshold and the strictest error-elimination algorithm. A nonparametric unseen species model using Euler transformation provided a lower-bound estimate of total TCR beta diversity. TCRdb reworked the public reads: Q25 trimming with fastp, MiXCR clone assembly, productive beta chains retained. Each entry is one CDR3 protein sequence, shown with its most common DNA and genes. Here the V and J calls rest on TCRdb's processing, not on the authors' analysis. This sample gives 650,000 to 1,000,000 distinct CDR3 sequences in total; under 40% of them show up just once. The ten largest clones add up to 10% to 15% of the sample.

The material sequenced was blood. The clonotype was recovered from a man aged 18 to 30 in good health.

The CDR3: CSAEKTGNTGELFF. The sequenced DNA is TGCAGTGCTGAGAAGACGGGGAACACCGGGGAGCTGTTTTTT. In this chain, TRBV20-1 is recombined with TRBJ2-2; confidence is insufficient to name the D gene. Trimming removed 5 bases from V and 1 base from J, leaving 11 bases between the germline ends. CDR1 and CDR2 are read off the germline V gene (reference sequence) as DFQATT and SNEGSKA. Inclusive of the bounding cysteine and phenylalanine, the CDR3 is 14 residues long. CDR3 DNA only is kept here, 42 bases in frame from base 1.